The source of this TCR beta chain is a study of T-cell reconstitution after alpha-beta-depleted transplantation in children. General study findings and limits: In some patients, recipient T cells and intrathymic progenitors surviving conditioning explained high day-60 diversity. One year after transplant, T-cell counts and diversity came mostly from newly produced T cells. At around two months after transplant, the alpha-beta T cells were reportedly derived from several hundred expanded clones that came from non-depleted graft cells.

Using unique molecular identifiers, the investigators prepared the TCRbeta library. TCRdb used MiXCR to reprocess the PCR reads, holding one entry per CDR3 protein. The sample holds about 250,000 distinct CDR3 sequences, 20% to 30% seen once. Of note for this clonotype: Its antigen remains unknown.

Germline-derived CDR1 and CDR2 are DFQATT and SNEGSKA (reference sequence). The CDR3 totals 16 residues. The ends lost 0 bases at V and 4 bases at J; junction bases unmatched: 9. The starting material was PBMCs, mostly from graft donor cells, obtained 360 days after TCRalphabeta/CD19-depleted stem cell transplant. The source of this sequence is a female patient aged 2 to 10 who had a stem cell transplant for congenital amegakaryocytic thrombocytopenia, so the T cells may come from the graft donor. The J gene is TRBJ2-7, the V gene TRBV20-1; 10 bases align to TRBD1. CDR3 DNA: TGCAGTGCTAGAGACCTTATCCCGGGACAGGGGTACGAGCAGTACTTC. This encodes CSARDLIPGQGYEQYF.